This T cell receptor beta chain was found in a study of blood T cell repertoires in COVID-19. CDR1 is SGHDT, CDR2 YYEEEE, per germline. V was trimmed by 7 bases and J by 3 bases, leaving 14 bases between them. The CDR3 is made up of 13 amino acids. Profiled with immunoSEQ multiplex PCR; TCRdb holds only in-frame clones, not every one. The table lists hundreds of thousands of clones, 85% of them singletons. This TCR was sampled from a human donor in a cohort sampled during active COVID-19. The specimen sequenced was peripheral blood. The chain recombines TRBV5-6 with TRBJ2-7; perhaps TRBD2 as D (6 bases). The CDR3 loop is CASGRTGGYEQYF. Written as DNA, the CDR3 is TGTGCCAGCGGAAGAACCGGGGGCTACGAGCAGTACTTC. The full variable domain, completed using reference TRBV5-6 and TRBJ2-7, is DAGVTQSPTHLIKTRGQQVTLRCSPKSGHDTVSWYQQALGQGPQFIFQYYEEEERQRGNFPDRFSGHQFPNYSSELNVNALLLGDSALYLCASGRTGGYEQYFGPGTRLTVT.